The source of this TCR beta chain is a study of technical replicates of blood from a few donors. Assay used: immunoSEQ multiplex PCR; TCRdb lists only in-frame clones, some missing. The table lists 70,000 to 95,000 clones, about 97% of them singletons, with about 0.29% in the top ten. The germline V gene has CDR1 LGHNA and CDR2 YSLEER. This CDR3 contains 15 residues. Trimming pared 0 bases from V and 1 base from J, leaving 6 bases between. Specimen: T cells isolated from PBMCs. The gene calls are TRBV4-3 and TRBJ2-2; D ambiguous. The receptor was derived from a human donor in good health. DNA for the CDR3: TGCGCCAGCAGCCAAGAGGCAGAGAACACCGGGGAGCTGTTTTTT. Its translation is CASSQEAENTGELFF.